Shown below are 27 T cell receptor beta chains from a single sample sequenced in a study of blood T cell repertoires in COVID-19. The assay was immunoSEQ multiplex PCR, and TCRdb's table has in-frame clones only and misses some. This table holds about 230,000 clones, about four fifths found once. Sequenced input: PBMCs or T cells enriched from blood (not recorded which). The receptors shown here come from a man in his 60s who had recovered from COVID-19.

The chain employs TRBV25-1 and TRBJ1-6; 8 bases align to TRBD1. Germline V CDR1 and CDR2: MGHDK, SYGVNS. V dropped 2 bases and J dropped 9; count of bases not matched to a gene: 3. CDR3 length equals 14 residues. CDR3 protein: CASSEPGGSSPLHF. CDR3 in DNA: TGTGCCAGCAGTGAACCAGGGGGCTCTTCACCCCTCCACTTT. Complete variable domain (other parts from reference TRBV25-1 and TRBJ1-6): EADIYQTPRYLVIGTGKKITLECSQTMGHDKMYWYQQDPGMELHLIHYSYGVNSTEKGDLSSESTVSRIRTEHFPLTLESARPSHTSQYLCASSEPGGSSPLHFGNGTRLTVT.

J is TRBJ1-4 and V is TRBV19, with TRBD1 as a possible D gene (6 bases). The germline CDR1 and CDR2 sequences are LNHDA and SQIVND (reference sequence). The CDR3 is 14 amino acids. Trimming stripped 6 bases from V and 8 bases from J, with 16 bases between. CDR3 protein: CASRPNSRGEKLFF. CDR3 coding DNA: TGTGCCAGTAGGCCAAACTCAAGGGGGGAAAAACTGTTTTTT.

The chain joins TRBV11-1 to TRBJ1-6; D is perhaps TRBD1 (6 bases). V shed 0 bases and J shed 3 bases, with 12 bases lying between them. This CDR3 contains 17 residues. The germline V gene has CDR1 SGHAT and CDR2 FQDESV (reference sequence). CDR3 sequence reads: CASSLAAGQHYNSPLHF. The CDR3 DNA follows: TGTGCCAGCAGCTTAGCAGCCGGACAGCACTATAATTCACCCCTCCACTTT.

In nucleotides, the CDR3 is TGCGCCAGCAGCTTGGTGTCAGGGGGGAACATTCAGTACTTC. Its translation: CASSLVSGGNIQYF. V is TRBV5-1 and J is TRBJ2-4, with D tentatively TRBD1 (7 bases). Per germline, CDR1 SGHRS and CDR2 YFSETQ. Trimming took off 0 bases at V and 7 bases at J, with 11 bases between the two ends. This CDR3 is 14 amino acids long.

J is TRBJ1-5 and V is TRBV9; tentatively, D is TRBD1 (5 bases). The CDR3 length is 17 residues. V shed 4 bases and J shed 2 bases, with 19 bases lying between them. Germline assignment: CDR1 SGDLS and CDR2 YYNGEE. The CDR3 loop reads CASSMGPGGYCNQPQHF. The CDR3 nucleotides are TGTGCCAGCAGCATGGGCCCGGGGGGATATTGCAATCAGCCCCAGCATTTT.

The gene calls are TRBV6-5 and TRBJ2-7; D might be TRBD1 (6 bases). Germline V CDR1 and CDR2: MNHEY, SVGAGI. V lost 10 bases and J lost 0, with 10 bases in between. This CDR3 has 12 amino acids. CDR3 DNA: TGTGCCACCTCGGACAGCTCCTACGAGCAGTACTTC. Its translation is CATSDSSYEQYF.

V usage is TRBV7-2 and J usage is TRBJ1-3; 7 nucleotides align to TRBD1. Germline lookup yields CDR1 SGHTA and CDR2 FQGNSA. The CDR3 has 12 residues. V lost 9 bases and J lost 4; bases outside the gene matches: 3. The CDR3 here is CASTGVGNTIYF. CDR3 in DNA: TGTGCCAGTACAGGGGTCGGAAACACCATATATTTT. Using reference TRBV7-2 and TRBJ1-3 for the parts outside the CDR3, the full variable domain is GAGVSQSPSNKVTEKGKDVELRCDPISGHTALYWYRQSLGQGLEFLIYFQGNSAPDKSGLPSDRFSAERTGGSVSTLTIQRTQQEDSAVYLCASTGVGNTIYFGEGSWLTVV.

Turning to this clone: Other DNA sequences in this sample translate to the same CDR3. V usage is TRBV19 and J usage is TRBJ2-5, with 9 bases matching TRBD2. Germline assignment: CDR1 LNHDA and CDR2 SQIVND (reference sequence). CDR3 length equals 14 residues. Trimming at V came to 5 bases and at J to 2 bases, leaving 3 bases not matched to a gene. The CDR3 coding sequence is TGTGCCAGTAGTTCACTAGCGGGTCAAGAGACCCAGTACTTC. It encodes CASSSLAGQETQYF.

The genes are TRBV7-2 and TRBJ1-3; D ambiguous. CDR1 and CDR2 (germline): SGHTA, FQGNSA. The CDR3 is made up of 15 amino acids. With 4 bases removed from V and 1 base from J, the gap between germline ends came to 11 bases. The CDR3 DNA reads as TGTGCCAGCAGCTCCGCGAGTCGGTCTGGAAACACCATATATTTT. Encoded protein: CASSSASRSGNTIYF.

This clone was counted between two and nine times. The gene calls are TRBV3-1 (or the pseudogene TRBV3-2) and TRBJ1-3; 9 bases match TRBD1. J was trimmed by 9 bases and V by 4 bases; bases with no gene match: 1. Germline V CDR1 and CDR2: LGHDT, YNNKEL (reference sequence). The CDR3 sequence is 12 residues long. This chain's CDR3 is CASSLGQGTIYF. CDR3 nucleotides: TGTGCCAGCAGCCTGGGACAGGGCACCATATATTTT.

CDR3 bases: TGTGCCAGCAGTTACCTCGGGGGGCTGGATTCACCCCTCCACTTT. It encodes CASSYLGGLDSPLHF. The gene calls are TRBV27 and TRBJ1-6, with D tentatively TRBD1 (6 bases). Trimming shortened V by 4 bases and J by 8 bases, and 15 bases separated the two germline ends. The CDR3 is 15 amino acids. In germline, CDR1 is MNHEY, CDR2 SMNVEV (reference sequence).

The chain combines TRBV12-3 or TRBV12-4 with TRBJ2-5, with no clear D. Deletions cut 6 bases from V and 1 base from J, with 3 bases between. This CDR3 has 11 residues. DNA for the CDR3: TGTGCCAGCAGCTTCCAAGAGACCCAGTACTTC. As protein: CASSFQETQYF.

The chain has TRBV18 and TRBJ2-1, with D perhaps matching TRBD2 (6 bases). CDR3 length equals 14 residues. V was trimmed by 10 bases and J by 7 bases, leaving 20 bases between them. The germline gives CDR1 KGHSH, CDR2 LQKENI. The CDR3 reads CATTEGGEGNEQFF. DNA of the CDR3: TGTGCCACCACAGAAGGAGGGGAAGGAAATGAGCAGTTCTTC.

The rearrangement links TRBV6-5 to TRBJ1-1; tentative D call: TRBD1 (5 bases). The CDR3 consists of 12 residues. Between the trimmed V and J ends, which lost 6 bases and 3 bases, there was a span of 8 bases. Germline CDR1 MNHEY, CDR2 SVGAGI. CDR3 residues: CASRWDYTEAFF. The CDR3 coding sequence is TGTGCCAGCAGATGGGACTACACTGAAGCTTTCTTT.

The chain has TRBV10-3 and TRBJ2-7, with TRBD2 identical over 11 bases. The CDR3 has 16 amino acids. V shed 3 bases and J 1 base; nucleotides not matched to a gene: 5. Germline V gives CDR1 ENHRY, CDR2 SYGVKD. CDR3 amino acids: CAISDPGTSGSYEQYF. Written as DNA, the CDR3 is TGTGCCATCAGTGACCCCGGGACTAGCGGTTCCTACGAGCAGTACTTC.

This clone was seen more than once but under ten times. The chain joins TRBV10-2 to TRBJ2-3, with a weak D call TRBD2 (6 bases). Per the germline V gene, CDR1 is WSHSY and CDR2 is SAAADI. V lost 2 bases, J lost 2 bases, and 14 bases lay in between. The CDR3 loop spans 16 amino acids. CDR3 nucleotides: TGCGCCAGCAGTGAGGTGGTTGGGACTTACACAGATACGCAGTATTTT. It encodes CASSEVVGTYTDTQYF.

The rearrangement joins TRBV7-9 to TRBJ1-2, with D perhaps matching TRBD1 (6 bases). Germline values: CDR1 SEHNR, CDR2 FQNEAQ (reference sequence). The CDR3 covers 11 residues. Trimming cost V 11 bases and J 5 bases, with 12 bases left between them. Here the CDR3 reads CAGGQYYGYTF. In DNA form, the CDR3 reads TGTGCCGGAGGACAGTATTATGGCTACACCTTC.

The chain couples TRBV7-9 to TRBJ1-2; 8 positions agree with TRBD1. From germline, CDR1 is SEHNR and CDR2 FQNEAQ (reference sequence). The CDR3 extends over 15 amino acids. V trimming: 1 base; J trimming: 4 bases; junction bases outside the gene matches: 5. The CDR3 sequence is CASSLGGGQGYGYTF. CDR3 sequence (DNA): TGTGCCAGCAGCTTAGGGGGCGGACAGGGCTATGGCTACACCTTC.

As concerns this clone: This CDR3 is also generated by other DNA sequences in the sample. The chain links TRBV10-3 to TRBJ1-2, with 8 bases matching TRBD1. Trimming cost V 0 bases and J 4 bases; bases outside gene matches: 1. Germline loops: CDR1 ENHRY, CDR2 SYGVKD. CDR3 size: 14 residues. The CDR3 nucleotides read TGTGCCATCAGTGAGTCCGGACAGGGCTATGGCTACACCTTC. Its protein product is CAISESGQGYGYTF.

The chain recombines TRBV5-8 with TRBJ2-2, with 10 bases matching TRBD2. The V and J ends lost 4 bases and 3 bases, in that order; junction bases with no gene match: 6. CDR1 is SGHTS, CDR2 YDEGEE, per germline. There are 16 residues in the CDR3. The CDR3 is CASSGAGGPDTGELFF. The DNA of the CDR3 is TGTGCCAGCAGCGGAGCGGGGGGGCCGGACACCGGGGAGCTGTTTTTT.

The DNA for the CDR3 is TGTGCCAGCAGTGAACGGACAGGGGGCGTAGATACGCAGTATTTT. Amino acids: CASSERTGGVDTQYF. The chain couples TRBV6-1 to TRBJ2-3, with 11 bases matching TRBD1. The CDR3 consists of 15 residues. J lost 5 bases, V lost 2 bases, and 3 bases had no gene match. Germline CDR1 MNHNS, CDR2 SASEGT.

The V gene is TRBV11-3, the J gene TRBJ1-3; D not resolved. Trimming pared 5 bases from V and 0 bases from J, leaving 14 bases between. CDR3 length: 16 residues. Germline values: CDR1 SGHNT, CDR2 YENEEA. This CDR3 is CASSPGSSGSGNTIYF. For the CDR3, the DNA is TGTGCCAGCAGCCCGGGGAGCAGTGGCTCTGGAAACACCATATATTTT.

The rearrangement links TRBV6-5 to TRBJ1-3; TRBD1 aligns across 8 bases. The CDR3 is made up of 14 amino acids. Losses at the gene ends were 6 bases for V and 6 bases for J; bases not matched to a gene: 7. Germline lookup yields CDR1 MNHEY and CDR2 SVGAGI. In nucleotides, the CDR3 is TGTGCCAGCAGATCAGACAGGGGTATAAACACCATATATTTT. Encoded protein: CASRSDRGINTIYF.

The J gene is TRBJ2-6, the V gene TRBV27; tentative D call: TRBD1 (5 bases). The CDR3 has 15 residues. The V end lost 2 bases, the J end lost 2 bases, and 7 bases lay between the germline ends. The germline CDR1 and CDR2 sequences are MNHEY and SMNVEV (reference sequence). DNA for the CDR3: TGTGCCAGCAGTTTAGAAGGGGCTGGGGCCAACGTCCTGACTTTC. Encoded protein: CASSLEGAGANVLTF.

About this clone itself: One end of the junction varies from germline; a read error may be responsible. The chain couples TRBV3-1 (or the pseudogene TRBV3-2) to TRBJ2-2; D is possibly TRBD1 (5 bases). The CDR3 covers 15 residues. Germline V gene data show CDR1 as LGHDT and CDR2 as YNNKEL (reference sequence). The CDR3 nucleotides are TGTGCCAGCAGTCTTCTTGGGGCGAATACCGGGGAGCTGTTTTTT. Its protein is CASSLLGANTGELFF.

V is TRBV7-9 and J is TRBJ1-6; TRBD1 matches 9 bases. Germline lookup yields CDR1 SEHNR and CDR2 FQNEAQ (reference sequence). V was clipped by 5 bases and J by 6 bases; unmatched bases: 5. The length of the CDR3 is 15 residues. The CDR3, as DNA: TGTGCCAGCAGCGTCGAGACAGGGGGTAATTCACCCCTCCACTTT. It is translated as CASSVETGGNSPLHF. Filled out from reference TRBV7-9 and TRBJ1-6, the complete variable domain reads DTGVSQNPRHKITKRGQNVTFRCDPISEHNRLYWYRQTLGQGPEFLTYFQNEAQLEKSRLLSDRFSAERPKGSFSTLEIQRTEQGDSAMYLCASSVETGGNSPLHFGNGTRLTVT.

The V call is TRBV6-1, the J call TRBJ2-1, with 10 bases identical to TRBD2. This CDR3 has 15 amino acids. Unmatched junction bases numbered 3, after V lost 1 base and J lost 6 bases. CDR1 MNHNS and CDR2 SASEGT come from the germline V gene. CDR3 nucleotides: TGTGCCAGCAGTGAAGAAGCGGGGGGGCCCAATGAGCAGTTCTTC. Translated: CASSEEAGGPNEQFF.